The 29 T cell receptor beta chains in this list originate from one sample, sequenced in a study of blood T cells in healthy people across ages. For the second PCR, which ran for roughly 6 to 11 cycles, a sample-barcoded 5' primer and a J-beta primer mix were used. TCRdb re-called the 5' RACE reads through MiXCR, storing one row per CDR3 protein. The sample records about 1.1 million distinct CDR3 sequences, 35% to 45% being singletons. Sequencing used blood. These receptors came from a young man in good health.

This clonotype was counted between two and nine times. V and J are TRBV4-3 and TRBJ2-1; no definite D call. The CDR3 runs 16 residues. Trimming stripped 1 base from V and 0 bases from J, with 10 bases between. Germline CDR1 is LGHNA and CDR2 is YSLEER. CDR3 sequence reads: CASSQGQLSSYNEQFF. The CDR3 DNA reads TGCGCCAGCAGCCAAGGACAACTAAGCTCCTACAATGAGCAGTTCTTC.

For the CDR3, the DNA is TGCAGTGCTTTTACCGGACAATCGGAGACCCAGTACTTC. Its protein is CSAFTGQSETQYF. V is TRBV20-1 and J is TRBJ2-5; tentative D call: TRBD1 (5 bases). CDR1 and CDR2 (germline): DFQATT, SNEGSKA (reference sequence). This CDR3 is built from 13 residues. Trimming removed 5 bases at V and 5 bases at J, with 15 bases between.

This rearrangement joins TRBV20-1 to TRBJ2-1, with 14 bases that match TRBD2. Germline CDR1 reads DFQATT; CDR2 reads SNEGSKA (reference sequence). The junction had 6 bases not matched to a gene; V was cut back by 4 bases and J by 4 bases. The CDR3 has 16 amino acids. The CDR3 bases are TGCAGTGCTATTCCGGGACTAGCGGGGGATTACAATGAGCAGTTCTTC. This sequence encodes CSAIPGLAGDYNEQFF.

V is TRBV12-5 and J is TRBJ2-5; 7 nucleotides align to TRBD1. Germline assignment: CDR1 LGHNT and CDR2 FRNRAP. The CDR3 spans 12 residues. V shed 1 base and J 11 bases; nucleotides not matched to a gene: 4. The CDR3 DNA follows: TGTGCTAGTGGTTTGGCGCCGGGACAGCAGTACTTC. Its translation: CASGLAPGQQYF.

The CDR3 DNA sequence: TGCAGCGTTGGGGGGGGCGACGCCGGGGAGCTGTTTTTT. Translating gives CSVGGGDAGELFF. The V and J genes are TRBV29-1 and TRBJ2-2; tentative D call: TRBD2 (7 bases). V was clipped by 4 bases and J by 6 bases, with 12 bases between them. Germline V gene data show CDR1 as SQVTM and CDR2 as ANQGSEA. The CDR3 sequence is 13 residues long.

The chain carries TRBV18 and TRBJ1-6; D not resolved. The CDR3 runs 16 residues. Germline V gene lookup returns CDR1 KGHSH and CDR2 LQKENI. V gave up 0 bases and J gave up 6 bases, with 12 bases separating them. This CDR3 reads CASSPPAGSGNSPLHF. The DNA of the CDR3 is TGTGCCAGCTCACCACCTGCGGGGTCCGGTAATTCACCCCTCCACTTT.

This clonotype was counted between two and nine times. This chain uses TRBV10-3 with TRBJ1-3; D is uncertain. This CDR3 has 12 residues. From germline, CDR1 is ENHRY and CDR2 SYGVKD. V lost 4 bases to trimming and J lost 2 bases, with 3 bases between them. The CDR3 loop is CAISAAGNTIYF. CDR3 nucleotide sequence: TGTGCCATCAGTGCCGCTGGAAACACCATATATTTT.

This clonotype was seen more than once but under ten times. The chain joins TRBV6-5 to TRBJ2-1, with 10 positions matching TRBD1. V lost 2 bases, J lost 6 bases, and 7 bases stayed unmatched. The length of the CDR3 is 16 residues. The germline CDR1 and CDR2 sequences are MNHEY and SVGAGI. This CDR3 reads CASSYTWTGGVNEQFF. For the CDR3, the DNA is TGTGCCAGCAGTTACACTTGGACAGGGGGAGTCAATGAGCAGTTCTTC.

The genes are TRBV29-1 and TRBJ2-1, with D perhaps given as TRBD1 or TRBD2 (5 bases each). Matching the DNA end better, TRBJ2-7 makes the J call doubtful. The CDR3 extends over 17 amino acids. From germline, CDR1 is SQVTM and CDR2 ANQGSEA. This chain's CDR3 is CSVGRGRVGSSYNEQYF. The CDR3 coding sequence is TGCAGCGTTGGTAGGGGCAGGGTGGGGAGCTCCTACAATGAGCAGTACTTC.

This clonotype was counted only a few times. J is TRBJ1-6 and V is TRBV4-3; D is perhaps TRBD1 (5 bases). From germline, CDR1 is LGHNA and CDR2 YSLEER. The CDR3 has 17 amino acids. V lost 0 bases and J 0 bases, leaving 9 bases between the germline ends. CDR3 nucleotides: TGCGCCAGCAGCCAAGATGGGGGGAGCTCCTATAATTCACCCCTCCACTTT. Its protein product is CASSQDGGSSYNSPLHF.

About this clonotype: The junction does not match germline at one end; this may be a read error. The V call is TRBV6-1, the J call TRBJ2-7; no reliable D call. Germline CDR1 reads MNHNS; CDR2 reads SASEGT. This CDR3 has 11 amino acids. CDR3 DNA: TGTGCCAGCAGCAGGTCCTACGAGCGGTACTTC. It specifies CASSRSYERYF.

This clonotype was observed a handful of times. The rearrangement joins TRBV18 to TRBJ1-1; maybe TRBD1 (6 bases). Trimming pared 2 bases from V and 2 bases from J, leaving 9 bases between. CDR1 KGHSH and CDR2 LQKENI come from the germline V gene. This CDR3 contains 14 residues. The CDR3 nucleotides are TGTGCCAGCTCACCATCAGGGGTTAACACTGAAGCTTTCTTT. Its protein product is CASSPSGVNTEAFF.

This chain connects TRBV7-9 to TRBJ1-1, with D possibly matching TRBD1 (5 bases). V gave up 0 bases and J gave up 1 base, with 9 bases separating them. The CDR3 is 15 amino acids. CDR1 is SEHNR and CDR2 is FQNEAQ in the germline V gene (reference sequence). The CDR3 loop is CASSLAEGTNTEAFF. In DNA, the CDR3 is TGTGCCAGCAGCTTAGCGGAAGGGACGAACACTGAAGCTTTCTTT.

The J gene is TRBJ2-5, the V gene TRBV12-3 or TRBV12-4; D is undetermined. V was pared by 8 bases and J by 5 bases, with 21 bases between. This CDR3 has 15 amino acids. The CDR3 protein is CASSPPAPEKETQYF. The CDR3 region has the DNA TGTGCCAGCTCCCCCCCGGCCCCAGAAAAGGAGACCCAGTACTTC.

This clonotype was found a few times. This chain uses TRBV30 with TRBJ2-1, with TRBD2 identical over 13 bases. Germline CDR1 is GTSNPN and CDR2 is SVGIG (reference sequence). CDR3 size: 19 residues. CDR3 in amino acids: CASSGTSGVKTNSYNEQFF. In nucleotides, the CDR3 is TGTGCTTCCAGCGGGACTAGCGGGGTCAAAACTAACTCCTACAATGAGCAGTTCTTC.

This clonotype has just a few counts. The rearrangement links TRBV6-6 to TRBJ2-4, with TRBD1 matching 10 bases. Germline trimming cut 7 bases from V and 7 bases from J; bases unmatched to any gene: 10. Germline V gene data show CDR1 as MNHNY and CDR2 as SVGAGI (reference sequence). The CDR3 has 15 residues. This CDR3 reads CASNPPGQGFNIQYF. Written as DNA, the CDR3 is TGTGCCAGCAACCCCCCGGGACAGGGGTTCAACATTCAGTACTTC.

A note on this clonotype: A much larger clone differs from this one at a single base, so this may be a read error. The chain carries TRBV20-1 and TRBJ1-5; D not certain. Trimming shortened V by 0 bases and J by 6 bases, and 18 bases separated the two germline ends. The CDR3 consists of 16 residues. CDR1 and CDR2 from the germline V gene are DFQATT and SNEGSKA (reference sequence). The DNA of the CDR3 is TGCAGTGCTAGAGATCGCTTCTCGGCGTTTGGTCAGCCCCAGCATTTT. Amino acid sequence: CSARDRFSAFGQPQHF.

This clonotype was seen a handful of times. This chain connects TRBV14 to TRBJ1-5; a possible D gene is TRBD1 (5 bases). CDR1 and CDR2 from the germline V gene are SGHDN and FVKESK. V was pared by 1 base and J by 5 bases, with 15 bases between. The CDR3 has 16 residues. CDR3 protein: CASSQVWYRRHQPQHF. CDR3 bases: TGTGCCAGCAGCCAAGTATGGTACAGGAGACATCAGCCCCAGCATTTT.

A word on this clonotype: The junction does not match germline at one end; this may be a read error. This chain joins TRBV13 and TRBJ2-7; perhaps TRBD2 as D (6 bases). Germline assignment: CDR1 PRHDT and CDR2 FYEKMQ (reference sequence). This CDR3 comprises 14 residues. The CDR3 sequence: CASSFDGSSYGQYF. The CDR3 bases are TGTGCCAGCAGCTTTGACGGGAGCTCCTACGGGCAGTACTTC.

The sample holds a few counts of this clonotype. The chain recombines TRBV20-1 with TRBJ2-7; perhaps TRBD1 as D (6 bases). The V end lost 5 bases, the J end lost 7 bases, and 18 bases lay between the germline ends. The CDR3 sequence is 13 residues long. CDR1 is DFQATT and CDR2 is SNEGSKA in the germline V gene (reference sequence). Here the CDR3 DNA reads TGCAGTGCTCCGGGACATCACCTCTCAGAGCAGTACTTC. Translated: CSAPGHHLSEQYF.

This clonotype was picked up a small number of times. This chain connects TRBV29-1 to TRBJ2-3, with D possibly TRBD2 on 5 matching bases. Germline assignment: CDR1 SQVTM and CDR2 ANQGSEA. This CDR3 is 13 amino acids long. Trimming left V 7 bases short and J 0 bases short, with 11 bases between. In DNA, the CDR3 is TGCAGCGGCCATGGAGGTAGCACAGATACGCAGTATTTT. This encodes CSGHGGSTDTQYF.

This clonotype was seen at least ten times. The rearrangement links TRBV20-1 to TRBJ1-1, with D possibly matching TRBD1 (5 bases). V was trimmed by 3 bases and J by 4 bases, leaving 12 bases between them. Germline CDR1 and CDR2: DFQATT and SNEGSKA (reference sequence). The CDR3 spans 13 residues. The CDR3 nucleotides are TGCAGTGCTAGGGGGGTGCCGGGCACTGAAGCTTTCTTT. Translation gives CSARGVPGTEAFF.

The rearrangement links TRBV24-1 to TRBJ2-1; TRBD1 might be the D (6 bases). Germline-derived CDR1 and CDR2 are KGHDR and SFDVKD. The CDR3 spans 16 residues. V was shortened by 0 bases and J by 8 bases, with 16 bases between the two germline ends. CDR3 loop: CATSDLGTSEGDEQFF. The DNA of the CDR3 is TGTGCCACCAGTGATTTGGGGACAAGCGAGGGAGATGAGCAGTTCTTC.

CDR3: CASSLRFSGQGSRATGELFF. CDR3 nucleotides: TGCGCCAGCAGCCTCCGCTTTTCGGGACAGGGGTCCAGGGCCACCGGGGAGCTGTTTTTT. The rearrangement links TRBV4-1 to TRBJ2-2; TRBD1 agrees at 10 bases. V was pared by 4 bases and J by 4 bases, with 18 bases of the junction left unmatched. Germline values: CDR1 MGHRA, CDR2 YSYEKL. The CDR3 totals 20 residues.

This chain connects TRBV6-6 to TRBJ2-7, with D maybe TRBD2 (6 bases). The CDR3 loop spans 15 amino acids. The V and J ends lost 2 bases and 2 bases respectively, with 13 bases between them. CDR1 MNHNY and CDR2 SVGAGI come from the germline V gene (reference sequence). The CDR3 coding sequence is TGTGCCAGCAGTTACCCCGGGACTGATCCCTACGAGCAGTACTTC. Translating it yields CASSYPGTDPYEQYF.

The rearrangement joins TRBV5-5 to TRBJ1-5; 7 bases fit TRBD1. CDR3 length: 19 amino acids. Germline CDR1 reads SGHKS; CDR2 reads YYEKEE (reference sequence). V lost 2 bases, J lost 2 bases, and 16 bases stayed unmatched. The CDR3 DNA sequence: TGTGCCAGCAGCTTAATACCGGGACAGAGATTTGCGCGCAATCAGCCCCAGCATTTT. As protein: CASSLIPGQRFARNQPQHF.

The chain combines TRBV7-9 with TRBJ2-1; D tentatively fits TRBD1 or TRBD2 (5 bases each). CDR1 is SEHNR and CDR2 is FQNEAQ in the germline V gene (reference sequence). Trimming removed 6 bases at V and 0 bases at J, with 12 bases between. The CDR3 totals 15 residues. Here the CDR3 reads CASSPGPNSYNEQFF. CDR3 DNA: TGTGCCAGCAGTCCGGGACCGAACTCCTACAATGAGCAGTTCTTC.

DNA for the CDR3: TGTGCCAGCAGCCAAGATCGGGACTATGCTTTCGAGCAGTTCTTC. Translating it yields CASSQDRDYAFEQFF. This rearrangement joins TRBV4-2 to TRBJ2-1; 7 bases align to TRBD2. The junction had 9 bases not matched to a gene; V was cut back by 0 bases and J by 10 bases. Germline CDR1 is LGHNA and CDR2 is YNFKEQ. CDR3 size: 15 residues.

The chain links TRBV29-1 to TRBJ2-5, with 7 bases fitting TRBD2. Germline trimming cut 4 bases from V and 1 base from J; bases unmatched to any gene: 3. Germline V gives CDR1 SQVTM, CDR2 ANQGSEA. The CDR3 is 13 amino acids. The CDR3 DNA follows: TGCAGCGTTGTGGGGGGGTTCCAAGAGACCCAGTACTTC. Translating gives CSVVGGFQETQYF.